One sample yielded the 29 T cell receptor beta chains listed below, sequenced in a study of shared T cell receptors in the human thymus. Repertoires were generated with immunoSEQ multiplex PCR, while TCRdb's copy carries only in-frame clones and drops some. The table lists hundreds of thousands of clones, around 87% of them singletons. This same sample was also part of a study on human thymus T cells.

Sequencing was done on a sample of thymocytes. All receptors derive from a boy younger than two with a congenital heart defect.

V and J are TRBV5-1 and TRBJ1-2, with a tentative D call TRBD1 (6 bases). Looked up from germline, CDR1 is SGHRS and CDR2 is YFSETQ. This CDR3 has 17 residues. V was trimmed by 2 bases and J by 2 bases, leaving 19 bases between them. The CDR3 nucleotides read TGCGCCAGCAGCTTAAGAATGAGACAGGAAATGAACTATGGCTACACCTTC. This encodes CASSLRMRQEMNYGYTF.

The J gene is TRBJ2-1, the V gene TRBV12-5; tentative D call: TRBD2 (5 bases). From germline, CDR1 is LGHNT and CDR2 FRNRAP. The CDR3 extends over 12 amino acids. The ends were cut back, 11 bases at V and 5 bases at J, with 13 bases in the middle. CDR3 region: CAGRDFDNEQFF. CDR3 sequence (DNA): TGTGCTGGGAGAGACTTCGACAATGAGCAGTTCTTC.

The chain combines TRBV2 with TRBJ2-7, with D tentatively TRBD1 (5 bases). Trimming removed 6 bases at V and 2 bases at J, with 23 bases between. Germline assignment: CDR1 SNHLY and CDR2 FYNNEI. CDR3 length: 17 residues. For the CDR3, the DNA is TGTGCCAGCAGAGCTAAGAAGGACACAAAATCCCCCTACGAGCAGTACTTC. This gives the protein CASRAKKDTKSPYEQYF.

This rearrangement joins TRBV28 to TRBJ1-1; 8 bases agree with TRBD1. This CDR3 is 13 amino acids long. The V and J ends lost 6 bases and 4 bases, in that order; junction bases with no gene match: 4. The germline CDR1 and CDR2 sequences are MDHEN and SYDVKM. The CDR3 DNA is TGTGCCAGCAGAAAAACAGGGGGCACTGAAGCTTTCTTT. Protein sequence: CASRKTGGTEAFF.

V usage is TRBV2 and J usage is TRBJ2-7, with TRBD2 matching over 10 bases. In germline, CDR1 is SNHLY, CDR2 FYNNEI. Unmatched junction bases numbered 8, after V lost 6 bases and J lost 3 bases. The CDR3 has 15 residues. The CDR3 spells CASRGSGRTRYEQYF. CDR3 bases: TGTGCCAGCAGGGGTAGCGGGAGGACCCGCTACGAGCAGTACTTC.

The rearrangement links TRBV28 to TRBJ2-5; D is undetermined. The assigned J gene may be wrong: the sequence end matches TRBJ2-7 better. Germline CDR1 reads MDHEN; CDR2 reads SYDVKM. The CDR3 loop spans 14 amino acids. CDR3 coding DNA: TGTGCCAGCAGTTGTGTGGAGAGAGCCTACGAGCAGTACTTC. Its protein product is CASSCVERAYEQYF.

The chain combines TRBV10-1 with TRBJ2-5; TRBD2 matches 11 bases. Germline lookup yields CDR1 WNHNN and CDR2 SYGVQD (reference sequence). V lost 6 bases to trimming and J lost 6 bases; unmatched junction nucleotides: 12. The CDR3 spans 16 residues. The CDR3 sequence is CASSPSETSGRKTQYF. CDR3 bases: TGCGCCAGCAGCCCGTCTGAAACTAGCGGGAGAAAGACCCAGTACTTC.

The chain employs TRBV11-2 and TRBJ1-1; TRBD1 matches at 8 bases. V shed 1 base and J 1 base; nucleotides not matched to a gene: 2. Germline V lookup: CDR1 SGHAT, CDR2 FQNNGV. This CDR3 is 15 amino acids long. The DNA of the CDR3 is TGTGCCAGCAGCTTAGGCAGGGGGCGGAACACTGAAGCTTTCTTT. Protein sequence: CASSLGRGRNTEAFF.

The genes are TRBV5-1 and TRBJ2-7, with TRBD1 matching over 9 bases. The ends lost 1 base at V and 4 bases at J; junction bases unmatched: 6. The CDR3 totals 15 residues. The germline CDR1 and CDR2 sequences are SGHRS and YFSETQ. CDR3 coding DNA: TGCGCCAGCAGCTTGACTTACAGGGGGCTGTACGAGCAGTACTTC. Protein sequence: CASSLTYRGLYEQYF.

The chain joins TRBV30 to TRBJ2-7; D possibly corresponds to TRBD2 (5 bases). The CDR3 is 19 residues long. Germline V lookup: CDR1 GTSNPN, CDR2 SVGIG (reference sequence). Deletions cut 1 base from V and 0 bases from J, with 25 bases between. The CDR3 here is CAWSATILNRRVGSYEQYF. CDR3 nucleotide sequence: TGTGCCTGGAGTGCCACAATCCTGAATAGGCGGGTCGGCTCCTACGAGCAGTACTTC.

The chain is built from TRBV11-2 and TRBJ2-7; no firm D call. The germline V gene encodes CDR1 SGHAT and CDR2 FQNNGV. There are 14 residues in the CDR3. Between the trimmed V and J ends, which lost 0 bases and 2 bases, there was a span of 8 bases. The CDR3 DNA reads as TGTGCCAGCAGCTTAGAGAGGCGGCCCTACGAGCAGTACTTC. It codes for CASSLERRPYEQYF.

The rearrangement links TRBV28 to TRBJ1-2, with D tentatively TRBD1 (5 bases). The CDR3 spans 15 residues. The V gene lost 4 bases and the J gene lost 5 bases, with 17 bases spanning the gap. The V gene's germline CDR1 is MDHEN and CDR2 SYDVKM. CDR3: CASSYTKYPGYGYTF. DNA of the CDR3: TGTGCCAGCAGTTACACAAAGTACCCAGGGTATGGCTACACCTTC.

The chain employs TRBV27 and TRBJ2-3; 12 nucleotides agree with TRBD2. The germline CDR1 and CDR2 sequences are MNHEY and SMNVEV (reference sequence). This CDR3 is 16 amino acids long. Unmatched junction bases numbered 5, after V lost 5 bases and J lost 2 bases. This chain's CDR3 is CASSVTSGRYTDTQYF. In DNA form, the CDR3 reads TGTGCCAGCAGTGTCACTAGCGGGAGGTACACAGATACGCAGTATTTT.

The V and J genes are TRBV6-9 and TRBJ1-1, with TRBD1 matching over 8 bases. CDR3 length equals 17 residues. J was trimmed by 0 bases and V by 6 bases; bases with no gene match: 12. From germline, CDR1 is MNHGY and CDR2 SVAAGI. CDR3 sequence (DNA): TGTGCCAGCAGGTCAAGGACAGGGACGAAAATGAACACTGAAGCTTTCTTT. Translating gives CASRSRTGTKMNTEAFF.

The chain links TRBV6-5 to TRBJ2-3, with a weak D call TRBD2 (6 bases). V was clipped by 0 bases and J by 5 bases, with 12 bases between them. The CDR3 length is 15 residues. Germline lookup yields CDR1 MNHEY and CDR2 SVGAGI. In nucleotides, the CDR3 is TGTGCCAGCAGTTACTCGGGGCGGGAAAGAGATACGCAGTATTTT. As protein: CASSYSGRERDTQYF.

The chain combines TRBV29-1 with TRBJ2-1; 7 bases fit TRBD1. V lost 3 bases, J lost 10 bases, and 3 bases stayed unmatched. CDR3 length equals 11 residues. CDR1 is SQVTM and CDR2 is ANQGSEA in the germline V gene. CDR3 in amino acids: CSVEDRREQFF. The CDR3 bases are TGCAGCGTTGAGGACAGGAGGGAGCAGTTCTTC.

Only a few counts were recorded for this clone. V and J are TRBV7-9 and TRBJ2-7; TRBD2 might be the D (5 bases). V was trimmed by 3 bases and J by 3 bases, leaving 15 bases between them. CDR3 length: 15 amino acids. From germline, CDR1 is SEHNR and CDR2 FQNEAQ (reference sequence). CDR3 in DNA: TGTGCCAGCAGCTTCGGGGTAGGACCCCACTACGAGCAGTACTTC. Amino acids: CASSFGVGPHYEQYF.

This clone was observed a single time. The chain recombines TRBV30 with TRBJ1-6; D unresolved. Deletions cut 5 bases from V and 14 bases from J, with 25 bases between. The length of the CDR3 is 15 residues. CDR1 is GTSNPN and CDR2 is SVGIG in the germline V gene (reference sequence). CDR3 region: CAWGPIAGYNLALHF. DNA for the CDR3: TGTGCCTGGGGGCCTATTGCAGGCTATAATTTGGCCCTCCACTTT.

This clone was counted only a few times. The chain employs TRBV15 and TRBJ1-1; D call uncertain. The germline gives CDR1 LNHNV, CDR2 YYDKDF (reference sequence). V lost 0 bases, J lost 6 bases, and 20 bases lay in between. CDR3 length: 17 amino acids. Here the CDR3 DNA reads TGTGCCACCAGCAGAGAAATGGTTAGCGCGTCCCTCCCTGAAGCTTTCTTT. This translates into CATSREMVSASLPEAFF.

This clone was found once. The CDR3 protein is CASGLQRGQISNQPQHF. The DNA of the CDR3 is TGTGCTAGTGGTTTGCAAAGGGGTCAGATTAGCAATCAGCCCCAGCATTTT. V is TRBV12-5 and J is TRBJ1-5; a possible D gene is TRBD1 (5 bases). The CDR3 is made up of 17 amino acids. V lost 2 bases and J 0 bases, leaving 14 bases between the germline ends. Germline values: CDR1 LGHNT, CDR2 FRNRAP.

V gene TRBV19 combines with J gene TRBJ2-7; 8 bases are a match to TRBD1. Germline V lookup: CDR1 LNHDA, CDR2 SQIVND (reference sequence). The CDR3 sequence is 14 residues long. With 5 bases clipped from V and 4 bases from J, the junction kept 7 bases outside the gene matches. CDR3 sequence: CASSWAGGSYEQYF. In nucleotides, the CDR3 is TGTGCCAGTAGTTGGGCAGGGGGCTCGTACGAGCAGTACTTC. The complete variable domain, with remaining parts taken from reference TRBV19 and TRBJ2-7, reads DGGITQSPKYLFRKEGQNVTLSCEQNLNHDAMYWYRQDPGQGLRLIYYSQIVNDFQKGDIAEGYSVSREKKESFPLTVTSAQKNPTAFYLCASSWAGGSYEQYFGPGTRLTVT.

V is TRBV29-1 and J is TRBJ2-3, with TRBD2 identical over 15 bases. The CDR3 is 17 residues long. V trimming: 8 bases; J trimming: 1 base; junction bases outside the gene matches: 10. Germline-derived CDR1 and CDR2 are SQVTM and ANQGSEA. The CDR3 DNA reads TGCAGCATCCCCAGGACTAGCGGGGGGGGAGGCACAGATACGCAGTATTTT. This encodes CSIPRTSGGGGTDTQYF.

The genes are TRBV4-3 and TRBJ2-1; TRBD2 matches at 10 bases. The CDR3 is made up of 16 amino acids. V dropped 4 bases and J dropped 1; count of bases not matched to a gene: 4. The germline V gene has CDR1 LGHNA and CDR2 YSLEER. The CDR3, as DNA: TGCGCCAGCAGCCGCGGAGCGGGGGGGTCCTACAATGAGCAGTTCTTC. Amino acids: CASSRGAGGSYNEQFF.

This chain uses TRBV30 with TRBJ1-1, with 9 bases that match TRBD1. Germline V lookup: CDR1 GTSNPN, CDR2 SVGIG (reference sequence). V shed 4 bases and J 4 bases; nucleotides not matched to a gene: 16. The CDR3 is 17 amino acids. The CDR3 region has the DNA TGTGCCTGGATTAAAGACCCGGGACAGGGCGCACCCACTGAAGCTTTCTTT. The encoded protein is CAWIKDPGQGAPTEAFF.

This rearrangement joins TRBV7-6 to TRBJ2-3, with D unresolved. Trimming left V 2 bases short and J 2 bases short, with 8 bases between. Germline values: CDR1 SGHVS, CDR2 FNYEAQ. This CDR3 comprises 14 residues. The CDR3 region has the DNA TGTGCCAGCAGCTTAAGGAGATACACAGATACGCAGTATTTT. Amino acid sequence: CASSLRRYTDTQYF.

The chain employs TRBV19 and TRBJ1-1; no reliable D call. V lost 11 bases and J 5 bases, leaving 15 bases between the germline ends. Germline V gene sequence: CDR1 LNHDA, CDR2 SQIVND (reference sequence). The CDR3 is 12 amino acids. Written as DNA, the CDR3 is TGTGCCTCCACCCGGGGTGGTACTGAAGCTTTCTTT. This translates into CASTRGGTEAFF.

The chain has TRBV28 and TRBJ2-1, with TRBD1 matching over 11 bases. Germline loops: CDR1 MDHEN, CDR2 SYDVKM. Trimming removed 2 bases from V and 5 bases from J; junction bases left unmatched: 11. The CDR3 length is 18 residues. CDR3 nucleotide sequence: TGTGCCAGCAGTTTAAAGGCGGTCTGGGGACAGGGGGACAATGAGCAGTTCTTC. It encodes CASSLKAVWGQGDNEQFF. The full variable domain, completed using reference TRBV28 and TRBJ2-1, is DVKVTQSSRYLVKRTGEKVFLECVQDMDHENMFWYRQDPGLGLRLIYFSYDVKMKEKGDIPEGYSVSREKKERFSLILESASTNQTSMYLCASSLKAVWGQGDNEQFFGPGTRLTVL.

V and J are TRBV25-1 and TRBJ1-4; 7 bases align to TRBD1. The V and J ends lost 8 bases and 3 bases, in that order; junction bases with no gene match: 6. This CDR3 contains 14 residues. In germline, CDR1 is MGHDK, CDR2 SYGVNS. CDR3 sequence: CASAGQGANEKLFF. The CDR3 DNA sequence: TGTGCCAGCGCTGGGCAGGGGGCTAATGAAAAACTGTTTTTT.

The genes are TRBV7-9 and TRBJ2-1, with TRBD2 matching 9 bases. CDR3 length: 17 residues. V gave up 0 bases and J gave up 8 bases; unmatched junction bases: 11. Germline CDR1 SEHNR, CDR2 FQNEAQ (reference sequence). The CDR3 DNA reads TGTGCCAGCAGCTTAGCGCTAGCGGGACTTCTTAGGGATGAGCAGTTCTTC. Its protein is CASSLALAGLLRDEQFF.